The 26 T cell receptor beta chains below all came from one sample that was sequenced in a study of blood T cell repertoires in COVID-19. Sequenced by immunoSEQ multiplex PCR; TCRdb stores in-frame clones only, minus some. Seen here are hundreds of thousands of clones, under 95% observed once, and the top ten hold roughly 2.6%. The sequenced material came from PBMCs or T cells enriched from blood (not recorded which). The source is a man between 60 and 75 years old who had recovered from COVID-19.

This CDR3 is CASSEWDFTYEQYF. As DNA, the CDR3 is TGTGCCAGCAGTGAGTGGGACTTTACCTACGAGCAGTACTTC. The chain couples TRBV2 to TRBJ2-7; D is possibly TRBD2 (6 bases). V was shortened by 3 bases and J by 2 bases, with 11 bases between the two germline ends. Germline assignment: CDR1 SNHLY and CDR2 FYNNEI. CDR3 length equals 14 residues.

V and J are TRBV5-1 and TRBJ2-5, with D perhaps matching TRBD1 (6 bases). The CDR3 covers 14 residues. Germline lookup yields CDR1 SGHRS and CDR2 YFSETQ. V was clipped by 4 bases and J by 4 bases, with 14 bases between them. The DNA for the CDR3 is TGCGCCAGCAGCGACTCCAGGGGAACAGAGACCCAGTACTTC. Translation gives CASSDSRGTETQYF. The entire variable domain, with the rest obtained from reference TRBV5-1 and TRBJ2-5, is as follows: KAGVTQTPRYLIKTRGQQVTLSCSPISGHRSVSWYQQTPGQGLQFLFEYFSETQRNKGNFPGRFSGRQFSNSRSEMNVSTLELGDSALYLCASSDSRGTETQYFGPGTRLLVL.

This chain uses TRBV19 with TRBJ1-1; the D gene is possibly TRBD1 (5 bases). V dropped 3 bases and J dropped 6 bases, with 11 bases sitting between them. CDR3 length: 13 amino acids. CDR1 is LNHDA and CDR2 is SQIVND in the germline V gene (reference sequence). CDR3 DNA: TGTGCCAGTAGTATTGGGTGGGGCCCTGAAGCTTTCTTT. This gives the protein CASSIGWGPEAFF.

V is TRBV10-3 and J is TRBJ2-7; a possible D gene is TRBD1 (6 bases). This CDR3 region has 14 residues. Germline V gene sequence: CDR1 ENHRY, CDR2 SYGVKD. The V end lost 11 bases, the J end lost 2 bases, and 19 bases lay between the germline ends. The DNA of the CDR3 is TGTGCCGCCGCCGGCCAGGGGAGTACCTACGAGCAGTACTTC. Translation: CAAAGQGSTYEQYF.

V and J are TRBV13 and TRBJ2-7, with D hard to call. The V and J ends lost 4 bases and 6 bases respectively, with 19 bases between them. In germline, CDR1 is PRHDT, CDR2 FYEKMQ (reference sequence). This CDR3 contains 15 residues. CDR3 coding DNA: TGTGCCAGCAGCTCCTCTTCTAGGTTAATGCCCGAGCAGTACTTC. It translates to CASSSSSRLMPEQYF. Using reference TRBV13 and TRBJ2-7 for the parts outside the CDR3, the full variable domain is AAGVIQSPRHLIKEKRETATLKCYPIPRHDTVYWYQQGPGQDPQFLISFYEKMQSDKGSIPDRFSAQQFSDYHSELNMSSLELGDSALYFCASSSSSRLMPEQYFGPGTRLTVT.

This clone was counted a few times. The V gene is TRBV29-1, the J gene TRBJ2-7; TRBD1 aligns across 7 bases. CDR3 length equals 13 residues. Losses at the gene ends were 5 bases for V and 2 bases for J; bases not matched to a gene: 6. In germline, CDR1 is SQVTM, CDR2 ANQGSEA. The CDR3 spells CSVTRDSPYEQYF. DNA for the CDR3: TGCAGCGTTACAAGGGACAGTCCCTACGAGCAGTACTTC.

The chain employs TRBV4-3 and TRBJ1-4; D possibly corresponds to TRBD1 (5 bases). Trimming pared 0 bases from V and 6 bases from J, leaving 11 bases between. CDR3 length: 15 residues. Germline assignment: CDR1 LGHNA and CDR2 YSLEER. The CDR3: CASSQDIGAYEKLFF. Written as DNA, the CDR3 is TGCGCCAGCAGCCAAGATATAGGGGCTTATGAAAAACTGTTTTTT.

The CDR3 DNA sequence: TGTGCCAGCAGCGTAGTGTCCCCCGGGGAAGCTTTCTTT. This encodes CASSVVSPGEAFF. The chain uses TRBV9 and TRBJ1-1, with no clear D. CDR3 length equals 13 residues. Trimming removed 0 bases at V and 8 bases at J, with 11 bases between. Per the germline V gene, CDR1 is SGDLS and CDR2 is YYNGEE.

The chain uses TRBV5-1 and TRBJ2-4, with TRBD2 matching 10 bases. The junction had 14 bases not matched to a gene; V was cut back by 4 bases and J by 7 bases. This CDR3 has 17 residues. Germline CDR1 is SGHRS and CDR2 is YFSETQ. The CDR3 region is CASSRSAGGPDENIQYF. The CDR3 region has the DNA TGCGCCAGCAGCCGTTCAGCGGGAGGGCCGGATGAGAACATTCAGTACTTC.

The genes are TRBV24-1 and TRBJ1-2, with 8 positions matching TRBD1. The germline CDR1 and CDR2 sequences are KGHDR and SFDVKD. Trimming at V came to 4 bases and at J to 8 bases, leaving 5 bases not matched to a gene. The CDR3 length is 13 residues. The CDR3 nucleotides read TGTGCCACCAGTGAATTTACAGGGGGAGGCTACACCTTC. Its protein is CATSEFTGGGYTF.

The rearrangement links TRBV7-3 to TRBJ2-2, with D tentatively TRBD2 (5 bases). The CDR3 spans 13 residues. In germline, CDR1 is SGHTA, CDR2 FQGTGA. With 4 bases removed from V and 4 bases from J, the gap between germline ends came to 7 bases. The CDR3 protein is CASSSGSTGELFF. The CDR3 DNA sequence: TGTGCCAGCAGCTCGGGGAGCACCGGGGAGCTGTTTTTT.

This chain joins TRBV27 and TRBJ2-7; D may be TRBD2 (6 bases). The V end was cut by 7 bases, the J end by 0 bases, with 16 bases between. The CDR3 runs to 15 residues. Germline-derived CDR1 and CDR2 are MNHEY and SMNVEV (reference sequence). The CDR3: CASMGLAGNSYEQYF. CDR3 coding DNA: TGTGCCAGCATGGGTCTCGCGGGAAACTCCTACGAGCAGTACTTC.

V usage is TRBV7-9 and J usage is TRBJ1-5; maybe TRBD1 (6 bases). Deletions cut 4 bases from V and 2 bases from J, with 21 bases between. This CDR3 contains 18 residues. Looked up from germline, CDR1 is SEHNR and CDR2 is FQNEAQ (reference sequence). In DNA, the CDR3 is TGTGCCAGCAGCTCTACAGGGCGAGATTTCTTGGGCAATCAGCCCCAGCATTTT. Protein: CASSSTGRDFLGNQPQHF.

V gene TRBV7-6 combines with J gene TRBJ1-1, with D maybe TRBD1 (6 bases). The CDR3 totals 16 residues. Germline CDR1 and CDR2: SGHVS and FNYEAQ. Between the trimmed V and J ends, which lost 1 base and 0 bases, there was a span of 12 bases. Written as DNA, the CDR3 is TGTGCCAGCAGCTTAGGGTTTGGGGACATGAACACTGAAGCTTTCTTT. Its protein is CASSLGFGDMNTEAFF.

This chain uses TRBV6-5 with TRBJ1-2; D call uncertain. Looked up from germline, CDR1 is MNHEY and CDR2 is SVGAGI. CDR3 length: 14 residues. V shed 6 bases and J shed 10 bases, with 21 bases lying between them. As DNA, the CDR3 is TGTGCCAGCAGCCCCGTGGCAGAGGGCCGCTCCTACACCTTC. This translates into CASSPVAEGRSYTF.

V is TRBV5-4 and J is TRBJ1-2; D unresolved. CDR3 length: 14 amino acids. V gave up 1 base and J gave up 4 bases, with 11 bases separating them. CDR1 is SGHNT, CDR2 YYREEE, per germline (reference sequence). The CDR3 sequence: CASSLNSRSYGYTF. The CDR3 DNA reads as TGTGCCAGCAGCTTGAATTCACGTAGCTATGGCTACACCTTC.

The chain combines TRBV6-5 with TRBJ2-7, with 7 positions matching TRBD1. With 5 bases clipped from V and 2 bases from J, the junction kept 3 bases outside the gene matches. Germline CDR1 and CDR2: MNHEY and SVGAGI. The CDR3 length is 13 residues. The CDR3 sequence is CASSPTGPYEQYF. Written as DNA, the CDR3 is TGTGCCAGCAGTCCGACAGGGCCCTACGAGCAGTACTTC.

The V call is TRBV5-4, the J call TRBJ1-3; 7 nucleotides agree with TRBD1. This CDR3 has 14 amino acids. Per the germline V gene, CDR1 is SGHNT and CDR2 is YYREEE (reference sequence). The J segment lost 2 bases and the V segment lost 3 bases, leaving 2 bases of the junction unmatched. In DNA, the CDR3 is TGTGCCAGCAGCTACGGGACAGCTGGAAACACCATATATTTT. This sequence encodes CASSYGTAGNTIYF. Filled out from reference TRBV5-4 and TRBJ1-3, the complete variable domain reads ETGVTQSPTHLIKTRGQQVTLRCSSQSGHNTVSWYQQALGQGPQFIFQYYREEENGRGNFPPRFSGLQFPNYSSELNVNALELDDSALYLCASSYGTAGNTIYFGEGSWLTVV.

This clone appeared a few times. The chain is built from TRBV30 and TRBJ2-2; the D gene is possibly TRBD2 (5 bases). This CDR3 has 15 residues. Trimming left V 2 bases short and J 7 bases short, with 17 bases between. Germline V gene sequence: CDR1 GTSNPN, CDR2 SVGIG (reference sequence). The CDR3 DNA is TGTGCCTGGAGTCGGGGTCAGACCTTAAGCGGGGAGCTGTTTTTT. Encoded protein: CAWSRGQTLSGELFF. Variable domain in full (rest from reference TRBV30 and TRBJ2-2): SQTIHQWPATLVQPVGSPLSLECTVEGTSNPNLYWYRQAAGRGLQLLFYSVGIGQISSEVPQNLSASRPQDRQFILSSKKLLLSDSGFYLCAWSRGQTLSGELFFGEGSRLTVL.

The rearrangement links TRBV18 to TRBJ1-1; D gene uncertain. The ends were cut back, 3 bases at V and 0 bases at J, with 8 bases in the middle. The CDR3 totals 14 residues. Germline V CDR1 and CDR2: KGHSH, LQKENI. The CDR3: CASSPQRMNTEAFF. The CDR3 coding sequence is TGTGCCAGCTCACCGCAGAGGATGAACACTGAAGCTTTCTTT. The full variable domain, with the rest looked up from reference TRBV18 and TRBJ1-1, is NAGVMQNPRHLVRRRGQEARLRCSPMKGHSHVYWYRQLPEEGLKFMVYLQKENIIDESGMPKERFSAEFPKEGPSILRIQQVVRGDSAAYFCASSPQRMNTEAFFGQGTRLTVV.

The CDR3 protein is CASSHWATSGRSGANVLTF. The CDR3, as DNA: TGTGCCAGCAGCCATTGGGCGACTAGCGGGAGAAGTGGGGCCAACGTCCTGACTTTC. V usage is TRBV11-3 and J usage is TRBJ2-6, with 12 bases matching TRBD2. The germline V gene encodes CDR1 SGHNT and CDR2 YENEEA. The J segment lost 3 bases and the V segment lost 5 bases, leaving 11 bases of the junction unmatched. The CDR3 is made up of 19 amino acids.

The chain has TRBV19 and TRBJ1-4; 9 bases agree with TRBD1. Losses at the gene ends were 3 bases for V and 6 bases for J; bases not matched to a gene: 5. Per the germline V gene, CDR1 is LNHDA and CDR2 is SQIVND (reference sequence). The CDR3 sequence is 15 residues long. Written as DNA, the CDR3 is TGTGCCAGTAGTATTCCGGACAGGGGACATGAAAAACTGTTTTTT. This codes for CASSIPDRGHEKLFF.

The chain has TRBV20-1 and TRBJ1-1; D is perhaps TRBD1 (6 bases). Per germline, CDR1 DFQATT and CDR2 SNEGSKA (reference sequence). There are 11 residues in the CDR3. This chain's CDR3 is CRLQGPTEAFF. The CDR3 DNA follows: TGCAGACTACAGGGTCCCACTGAAGCTTTCTTT.

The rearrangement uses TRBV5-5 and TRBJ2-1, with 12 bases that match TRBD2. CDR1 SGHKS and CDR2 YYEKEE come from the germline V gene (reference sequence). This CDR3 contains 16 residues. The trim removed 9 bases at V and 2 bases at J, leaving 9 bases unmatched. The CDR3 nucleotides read TGTGCCACCTTGACTAGCGGGAGAAGGCCCTACAATGAGCAGTTCTTC. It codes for CATLTSGRRPYNEQFF.

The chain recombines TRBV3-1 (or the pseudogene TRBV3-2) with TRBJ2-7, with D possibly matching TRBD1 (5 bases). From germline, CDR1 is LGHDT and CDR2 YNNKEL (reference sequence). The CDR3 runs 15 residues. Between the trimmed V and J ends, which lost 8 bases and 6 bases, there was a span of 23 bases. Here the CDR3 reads CASGAPTGLGREQYF. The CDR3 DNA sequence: TGTGCCAGCGGTGCACCAACAGGTTTAGGGCGCGAGCAGTACTTC.

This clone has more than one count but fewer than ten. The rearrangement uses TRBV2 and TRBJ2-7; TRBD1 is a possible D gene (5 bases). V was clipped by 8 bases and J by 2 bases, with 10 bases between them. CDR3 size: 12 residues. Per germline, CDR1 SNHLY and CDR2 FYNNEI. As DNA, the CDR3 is TGTGCCAGCCGTCCAGGGCCCTACGAGCAGTACTTC. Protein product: CASRPGPYEQYF.